The clone carrying this TCR beta chain is a singleton in its sample. The data were taken from a study of blood T cell repertoires in COVID-19. As for the study in general: T cells, B-cell-depleted T cells, or PBMCs supplied cDNA or gDNA.

Some clones are missing from TCRdb's copy, which holds only in-frame ones; the method was immunoSEQ multiplex PCR. The sample records some 420,000 clones, 80% to 90% being singletons. V gave up 5 bases and J gave up 3 bases, with 10 bases separating them. This CDR3 has 13 amino acids. The germline V gene has CDR1 MNHEY and CDR2 SMNVEV (reference sequence). The TCR comes from a man aged 25-45 years who had recovered from COVID-19. Sequencing was performed on PBMCs or T cells enriched from blood (not recorded which). This chain uses TRBV27 with TRBJ1-1, with unresolved D. DNA for the CDR3: TGTGCCAGCAGTCTTCCGGGGTACACTGAAGCTTTCTTT. This codes for CASSLPGYTEAFF.